This paragraph reports one T cell receptor beta chain. This likely reflects a read error, since a far larger clone is one base away. The conserved final phenylalanine or tryptophan is absent from the CDR3, which likely points to a read error. The data originate from a study of regulatory T cells in long-lasting Graves disease. Combining iRepertoire HTBI primers with Arm-PCR of CDR3 regions, the authors built TCR beta libraries. TCRdb reanalysed the multiplex PCR reads using MiXCR and keeps one entry per CDR3 protein. Here the sample spans almost 350,000 distinct CDR3 sequences, around a fifth being singletons. The V end lost 5 bases, the J end lost 4 bases, and 12 bases lay between the germline ends. The CDR3 is made up of 13 amino acids. CDR1 SEHNR and CDR2 FQNEAQ come from the germline V gene (reference sequence). The time point here: persistent/refractory GD, antithyroid drugs over 5 years with positive TRAb. The authors made the TCR library using RNA they extracted from PBMCs.

The V call is TRBV7-9, the J call TRBJ2-7; D might be TRBD1 or TRBD2, each matching 5 bases. This TCR came from a female donor with Graves disease. This specimen was peripheral blood mononuclear cells (PBMCs), taken when the disease was refractory, from a patient treated with antithyroid drugs. CDR3 residues: CASSPGPIYEQYL. The DNA for the CDR3 is TGTGCCAGCAGCCCGGGGCCGATTTACGAGCAGTACCTC.